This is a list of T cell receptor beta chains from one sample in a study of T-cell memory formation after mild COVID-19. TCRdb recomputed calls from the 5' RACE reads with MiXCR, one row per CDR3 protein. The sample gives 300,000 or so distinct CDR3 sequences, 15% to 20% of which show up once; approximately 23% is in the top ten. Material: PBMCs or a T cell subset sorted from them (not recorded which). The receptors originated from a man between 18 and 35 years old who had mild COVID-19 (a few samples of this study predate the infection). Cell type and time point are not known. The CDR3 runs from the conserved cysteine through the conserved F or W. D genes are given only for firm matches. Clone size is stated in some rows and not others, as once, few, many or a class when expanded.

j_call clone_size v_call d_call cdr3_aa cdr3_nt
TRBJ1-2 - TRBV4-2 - CASSQEVGVGVSVGYTF TGTGCCAGCAGCCAAGAGGTCGGGGTAGGGGTGTCCGTTGGCTACACCTTC
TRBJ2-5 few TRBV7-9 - CASALETQYF TGTGCCAGCGCCCTAGAGACCCAGTACTTC
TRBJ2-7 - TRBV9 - CASSVGDISYEQYF TGTGCCAGCAGCGTAGGGGACATCTCCTACGAGCAGTACTTC
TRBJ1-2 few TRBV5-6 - CASSLPPGKSGYTF TGTGCCAGCAGCCTTCCGCCGGGGAAGAGTGGCTACACCTTC
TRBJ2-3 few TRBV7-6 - CASRRGAGRTDTQYF TGTGCCAGCAGAAGGGGGGCCGGTAGAACAGATACGCAGTATTTT
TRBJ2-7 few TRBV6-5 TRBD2 CASSYLPSGGYEQYF TGTGCCAGCAGTTACCTGCCTAGCGGGGGCTACGAGCAGTACTTC
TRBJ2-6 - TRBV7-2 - CASSPLGANVLTF TGTGCCAGCAGCCCCTTGGGGGCCAACGTCCTGACTTTC
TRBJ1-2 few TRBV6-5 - CASSYSGDPYGYTF TGTGCCAGCAGTTACTCGGGGGATCCCTATGGCTACACCTTC
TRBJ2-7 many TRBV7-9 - CASSFSSGEQYF TGTGCCAGCAGCTTTTCATCAGGCGAGCAGTACTTC
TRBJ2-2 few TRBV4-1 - CASSLRALPNTGELFF TGCGCCAGCAGCCTTCGAGCCCTCCCGAACACCGGGGAGCTGTTTTTT
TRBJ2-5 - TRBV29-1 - CSVPSGTEETQYF TGCAGCGTTCCTTCCGGGACGGAAGAGACCCAGTACTTC
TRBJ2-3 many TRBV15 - CATSRDQDTQYF TGTGCCACCAGCAGAGATCAGGATACGCAGTATTTT
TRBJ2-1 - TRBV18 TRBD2 CASGPQGLGLLEQFF TGTGCCAGCGGACCGCAGGGACTAGGGCTTCTTGAGCAGTTCTTC
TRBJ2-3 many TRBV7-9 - CASSWIGSTDTQYF TGTGCCAGCAGCTGGATAGGGTCGACAGATACGCAGTATTTT
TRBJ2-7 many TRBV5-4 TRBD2 CASSIDGREQYF TGTGCCAGCAGCATCGACGGGAGGGAGCAGTACTTC
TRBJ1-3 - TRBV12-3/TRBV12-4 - CASSRGTTVNTIYF TGTGCCAGCAGCCGGGGGACTACGGTCAACACCATATATTTT
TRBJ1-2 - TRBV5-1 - CASRTKPSMGYTF TGCGCCAGCAGAACAAAGCCTTCTATGGGCTACACCTTC
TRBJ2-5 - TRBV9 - CASSVVDNLAETQYF TGTGCCAGCAGCGTAGTCGACAATTTGGCGGAGACCCAGTACTTC
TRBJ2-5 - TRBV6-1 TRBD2 CASSGGGLETQYF TGTGCCAGCAGTGGCGGGGGGCTCGAGACCCAGTACTTC
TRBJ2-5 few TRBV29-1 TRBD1 CSVAGTGLRQETQYF TGCAGCGTCGCCGGGACAGGGTTACGTCAAGAGACCCAGTACTTC
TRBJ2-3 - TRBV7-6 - CASSLKASSTDTQYF TGTGCCAGCAGCTTAAAGGCCTCCAGCACAGATACGCAGTATTTT
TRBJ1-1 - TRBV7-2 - CASSSYGEAFF TGTGCCAGCAGCTCTTACGGAGAAGCTTTCTTT
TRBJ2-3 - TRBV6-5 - CASSNRLTYTQYF TGTGCCAGCAGTAACCGACTCACTTATACGCAGTATTTT
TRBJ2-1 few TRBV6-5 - CASSYSGTKQFF TGTGCCAGCAGTTACTCCGGGACCAAGCAGTTCTTC
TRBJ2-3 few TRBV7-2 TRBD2 CASSSQAAGGPTDTQYF TGTGCCAGCAGCTCGCAGGCAGCGGGGGGCCCCACAGATACGCAGTATTTT
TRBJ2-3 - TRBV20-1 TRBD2 CSASSSGGAITQYF TGCAGTGCTAGTTCTAGCGGGGGGGCCATAACGCAGTATTTT
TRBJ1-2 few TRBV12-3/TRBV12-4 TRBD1 CASSFSLDRGYYGYTF TGTGCCAGCAGTTTCTCCTTGGACAGGGGATACTATGGCTACACCTTC
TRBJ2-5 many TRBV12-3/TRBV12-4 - CASSFGEETQYF TGTGCCAGCAGTTTCGGGGAAGAGACCCAGTACTTC
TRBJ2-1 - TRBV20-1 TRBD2 CSAQGRRGGPYNEQFF TGCAGTGCCCAAGGACGGCGGGGGGGTCCCTACAATGAGCAGTTCTTC
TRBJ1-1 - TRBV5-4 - CASSVRDTTEAFF TGTGCCAGCAGCGTACGGGACACCACTGAAGCTTTCTTT
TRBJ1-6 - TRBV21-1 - CASSKESDNSYNSPLHF TGTGCCAGCAGCAAAGAGTCGGACAACTCCTATAATTCACCCCTCCACTTT
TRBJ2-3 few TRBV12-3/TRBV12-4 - CASRLGGRPDTQYF TGTGCCAGCCGGTTGGGGGGACGTCCAGATACGCAGTATTTT
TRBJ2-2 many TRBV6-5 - CASSPSRRGGGELFF TGTGCCAGCAGCCCGTCACGAAGGGGAGGCGGGGAGCTGTTTTTT
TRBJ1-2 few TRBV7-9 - CASGTGNYGYTF TGTGCCAGCGGGACTGGCAACTATGGCTACACCTTC
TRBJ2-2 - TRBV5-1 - CASSLEGVNTGELFF TGCGCCAGCAGCTTGGAAGGGGTTAACACCGGGGAGCTGTTTTTT
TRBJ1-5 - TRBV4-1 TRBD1 CASSRQGTGNQPQHF TGCGCCAGCAGCCGACAAGGGACAGGGAATCAGCCCCAGCATTTT
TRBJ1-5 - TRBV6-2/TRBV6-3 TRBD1 CASSGQGIGNQPQHF TGTGCCAGCAGTGGACAGGGGATCGGCAATCAGCCCCAGCATTTT
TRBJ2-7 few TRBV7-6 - CASSLYKSRTYEQYF TGTGCCAGCAGCCTATATAAATCACGAACCTACGAGCAGTACTTC
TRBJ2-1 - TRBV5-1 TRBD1 CASRDGTGSYNEQFF TGCGCCAGCAGGGACGGGACAGGGTCGTACAATGAGCAGTTCTTC
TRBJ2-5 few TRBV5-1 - CASSPPSGETQYF TGCGCCAGCAGCCCCCCCTCGGGAGAGACCCAGTACTTC
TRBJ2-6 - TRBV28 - CASSYGQTGANVLTF TGTGCCAGCAGCTACGGACAAACTGGGGCCAACGTCCTGACTTTC